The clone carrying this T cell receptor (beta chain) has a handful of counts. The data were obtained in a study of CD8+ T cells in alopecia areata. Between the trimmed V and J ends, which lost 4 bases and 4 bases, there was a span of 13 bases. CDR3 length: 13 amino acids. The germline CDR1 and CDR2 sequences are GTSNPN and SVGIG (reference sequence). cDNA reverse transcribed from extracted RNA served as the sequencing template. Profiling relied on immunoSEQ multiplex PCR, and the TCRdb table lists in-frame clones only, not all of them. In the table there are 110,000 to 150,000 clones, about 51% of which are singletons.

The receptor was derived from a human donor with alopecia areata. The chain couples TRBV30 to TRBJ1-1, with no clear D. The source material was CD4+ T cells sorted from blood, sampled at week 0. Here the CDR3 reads CAWNLQDGTEAFF. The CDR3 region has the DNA TGTGCCTGGAATCTCCAGGATGGCACTGAAGCTTTCTTT.